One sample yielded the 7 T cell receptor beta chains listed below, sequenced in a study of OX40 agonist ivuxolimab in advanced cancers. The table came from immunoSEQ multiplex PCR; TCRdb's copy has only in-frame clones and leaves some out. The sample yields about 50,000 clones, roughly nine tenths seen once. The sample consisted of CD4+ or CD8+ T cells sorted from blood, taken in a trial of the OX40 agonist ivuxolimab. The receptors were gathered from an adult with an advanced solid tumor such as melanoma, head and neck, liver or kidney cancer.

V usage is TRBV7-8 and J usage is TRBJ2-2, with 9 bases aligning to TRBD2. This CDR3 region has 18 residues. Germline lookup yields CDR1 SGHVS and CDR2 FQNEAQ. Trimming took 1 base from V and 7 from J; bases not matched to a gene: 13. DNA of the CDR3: TGTGCCAGCAGCTTAGACCGTTTTGTGGGACTAGCCGGCGGGGAGCTGTTTTTT. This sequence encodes CASSLDRFVGLAGGELFF.

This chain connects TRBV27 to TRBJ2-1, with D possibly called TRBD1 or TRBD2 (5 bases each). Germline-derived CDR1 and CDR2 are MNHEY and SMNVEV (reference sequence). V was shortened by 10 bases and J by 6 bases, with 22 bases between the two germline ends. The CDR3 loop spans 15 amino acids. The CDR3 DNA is TGTGCCACCATGACCCTTGGGGACCCGGTCAATGAGCAGTTCTTC. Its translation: CATMTLGDPVNEQFF.

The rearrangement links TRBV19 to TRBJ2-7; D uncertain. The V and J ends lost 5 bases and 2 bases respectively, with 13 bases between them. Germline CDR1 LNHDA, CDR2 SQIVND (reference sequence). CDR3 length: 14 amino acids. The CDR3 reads CASSPGSFAYEQYF. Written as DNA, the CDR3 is TGTGCCAGTAGTCCCGGGTCGTTTGCCTACGAGCAGTACTTC.

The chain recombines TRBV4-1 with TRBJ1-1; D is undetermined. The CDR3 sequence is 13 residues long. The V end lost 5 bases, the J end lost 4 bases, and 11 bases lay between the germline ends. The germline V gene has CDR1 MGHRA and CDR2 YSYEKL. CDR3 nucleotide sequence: TGCGCCAGCAGCGAGACCCCTGGCACTGAAGCTTTCTTT. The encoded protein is CASSETPGTEAFF.

CDR3 protein: CASSFGGDVGYTF. Written as DNA, the CDR3 is TGTGCCAGCAGTTTCGGCGGTGATGTAGGCTACACCTTC. The chain uses TRBV27 and TRBJ1-2; D is uncertain. The CDR3 spans 13 residues. Trimming removed 3 bases at V and 8 bases at J, with 13 bases between. Germline CDR1 is MNHEY and CDR2 is SMNVEV (reference sequence).

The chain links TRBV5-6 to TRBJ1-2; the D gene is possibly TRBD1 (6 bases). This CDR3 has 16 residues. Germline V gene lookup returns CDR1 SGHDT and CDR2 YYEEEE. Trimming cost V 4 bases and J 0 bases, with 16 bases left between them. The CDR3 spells CASSPLTGPTNYGYTF. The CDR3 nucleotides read TGTGCCAGCAGCCCTTTGACAGGACCTACTAACTATGGCTACACCTTC.

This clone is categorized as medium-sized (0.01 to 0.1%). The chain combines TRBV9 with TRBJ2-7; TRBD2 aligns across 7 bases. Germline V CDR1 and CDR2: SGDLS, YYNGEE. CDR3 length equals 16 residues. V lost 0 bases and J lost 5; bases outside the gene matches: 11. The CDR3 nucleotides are TGTGCCAGCAGCGTAGATGGGAGGGAGAGGGGCAACGAGCAGTACTTC. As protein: CASSVDGRERGNEQYF. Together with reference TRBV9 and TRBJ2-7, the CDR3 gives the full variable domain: DSGVTQTPKHLITATGQRVTLRCSPRSGDLSVYWYQQSLDQGLQFLIQYYNGEERAKGNILERFSAQQFPDLHSELNLSSLELGDSALYFCASSVDGRERGNEQYFGPGTRLTVT.